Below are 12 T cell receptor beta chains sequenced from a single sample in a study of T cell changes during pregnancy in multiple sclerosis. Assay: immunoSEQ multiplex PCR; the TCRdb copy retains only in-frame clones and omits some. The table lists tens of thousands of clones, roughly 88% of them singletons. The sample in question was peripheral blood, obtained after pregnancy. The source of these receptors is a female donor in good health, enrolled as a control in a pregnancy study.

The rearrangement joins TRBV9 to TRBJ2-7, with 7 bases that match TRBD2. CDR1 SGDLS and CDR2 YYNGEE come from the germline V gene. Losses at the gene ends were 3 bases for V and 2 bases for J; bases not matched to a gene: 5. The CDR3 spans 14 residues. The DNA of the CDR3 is TGTGCCAGCAGCGCATCTAGCGGTGCCTACGAGCAGTACTTC. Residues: CASSASSGAYEQYF.

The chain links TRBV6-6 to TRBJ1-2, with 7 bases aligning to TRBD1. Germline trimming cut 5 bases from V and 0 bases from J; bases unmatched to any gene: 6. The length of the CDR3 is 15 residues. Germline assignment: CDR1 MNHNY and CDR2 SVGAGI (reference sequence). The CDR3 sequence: CASSRQQGSNYGYTF. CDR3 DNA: TGTGCCAGCAGTCGACAACAGGGGTCTAACTATGGCTACACCTTC.

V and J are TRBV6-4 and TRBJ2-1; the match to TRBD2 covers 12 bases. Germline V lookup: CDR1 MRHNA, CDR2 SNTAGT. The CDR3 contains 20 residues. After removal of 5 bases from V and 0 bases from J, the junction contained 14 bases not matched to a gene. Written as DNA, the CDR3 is TGTGCCAGCAGTACCCGACTAGCGGGAGTCTCCGTTAGCTCCTACAATGAGCAGTTCTTC. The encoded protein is CASSTRLAGVSVSSYNEQFF.

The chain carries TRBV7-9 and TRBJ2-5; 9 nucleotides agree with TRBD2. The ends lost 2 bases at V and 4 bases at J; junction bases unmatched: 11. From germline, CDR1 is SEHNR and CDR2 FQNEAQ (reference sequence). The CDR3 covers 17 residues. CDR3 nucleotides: TGTGCCAGCAGCTTAAGGCCCCGGGCTAGCGGGGCAGAGACCCAGTACTTC. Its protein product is CASSLRPRASGAETQYF.

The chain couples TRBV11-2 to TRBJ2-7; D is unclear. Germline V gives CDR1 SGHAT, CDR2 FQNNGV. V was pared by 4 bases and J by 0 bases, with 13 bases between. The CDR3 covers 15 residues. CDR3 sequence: CASSSAPAASYEQYF. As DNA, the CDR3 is TGTGCCAGCAGCTCCGCCCCGGCGGCCTCCTACGAGCAGTACTTC.

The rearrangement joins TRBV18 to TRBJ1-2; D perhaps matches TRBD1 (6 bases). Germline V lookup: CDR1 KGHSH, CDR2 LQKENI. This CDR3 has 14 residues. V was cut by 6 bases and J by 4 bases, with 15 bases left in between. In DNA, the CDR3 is TGTGCCAGCTCCGCAGGGGAACCAATCTATGGCTACACCTTC. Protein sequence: CASSAGEPIYGYTF.

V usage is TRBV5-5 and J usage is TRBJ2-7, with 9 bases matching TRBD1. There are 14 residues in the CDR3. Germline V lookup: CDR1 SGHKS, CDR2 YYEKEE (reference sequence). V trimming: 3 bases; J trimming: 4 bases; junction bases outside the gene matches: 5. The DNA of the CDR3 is TGTGCCAGCAGCTGGGGGACAGGGCCGTACGAGCAGTACTTC. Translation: CASSWGTGPYEQYF.

The CDR3 loop reads CASGPQERQETQYF. The CDR3 DNA reads as TGTGCCAGCGGGCCACAGGAGCGCCAAGAGACCCAGTACTTC. V and J are TRBV27 and TRBJ2-5, with D perhaps TRBD1 (5 bases). This CDR3 region has 14 residues. The V gene's germline CDR1 is MNHEY and CDR2 SMNVEV (reference sequence). V lost 8 bases and J lost 1, with 14 bases in between.

The CDR3 spells CASSLAALAERYNEQFF. DNA of the CDR3: TGCGCCAGCAGCTTGGCCGCCCTAGCGGAAAGGTACAATGAGCAGTTCTTC. The rearrangement uses TRBV5-1 and TRBJ2-1; 7 bases are shared with TRBD2. The CDR3 extends over 17 amino acids. CDR1 and CDR2 from the germline V gene are SGHRS and YFSETQ. V lost 0 bases to trimming and J lost 4 bases; unmatched junction nucleotides: 10.

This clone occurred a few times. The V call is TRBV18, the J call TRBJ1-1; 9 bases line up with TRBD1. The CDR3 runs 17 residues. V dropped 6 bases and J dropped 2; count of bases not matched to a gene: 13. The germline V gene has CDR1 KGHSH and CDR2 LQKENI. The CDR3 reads CASSPPVRDRDNTEAFF. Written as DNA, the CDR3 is TGTGCCAGCTCCCCGCCCGTCCGGGACAGGGATAACACTGAAGCTTTCTTT.

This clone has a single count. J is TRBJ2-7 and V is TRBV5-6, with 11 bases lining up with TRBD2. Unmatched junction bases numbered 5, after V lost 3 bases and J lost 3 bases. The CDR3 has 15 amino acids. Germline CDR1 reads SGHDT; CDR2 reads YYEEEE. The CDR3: CASSSGLAAYYEQYF. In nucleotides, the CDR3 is TGTGCCAGCAGCTCGGGACTAGCGGCCTACTACGAGCAGTACTTC.

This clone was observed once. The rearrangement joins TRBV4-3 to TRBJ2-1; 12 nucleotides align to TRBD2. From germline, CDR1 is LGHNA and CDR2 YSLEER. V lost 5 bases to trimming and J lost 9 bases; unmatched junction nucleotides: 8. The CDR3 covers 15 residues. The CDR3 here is CASSALAGGRGEQFF. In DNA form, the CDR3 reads TGCGCCAGCAGCGCTCTAGCGGGGGGGCGTGGTGAGCAGTTCTTC.